A selection of T cell receptor beta chains follows, all from one sample in a study of OX40 agonist ivuxolimab in advanced cancers. Generated by immunoSEQ multiplex PCR, the TCRdb table keeps only in-frame clones and is missing some. The sample includes about 86,000 clones, 87% of them seen just once. The starting material was CD4+ or CD8+ T cells sorted from blood, obtained in a trial of the OX40 agonist ivuxolimab. Receptors originate from an adult with an advanced solid tumor such as melanoma, head and neck, liver or kidney cancer. Each CDR3 is given with its conserved first and last residue.

j_gene	v_gene	CDR3aa
TRBJ2-7	TRBV4-1	CASSQDRVSYEQYF
TRBJ1-2	TRBV7-9	CASSSSSGTPYGYTF
TRBJ2-7	TRBV7-8	CASSLDWAQGQYF
TRBJ2-2	TRBV14	CASSQELAANTGELFF
TRBJ2-1	TRBV28	CASSASGLAPHNEQFF
TRBJ2-5	TRBV6-4	CASSPLGGETQYF
TRBJ1-6	TRBV6-1	CASTLTVISNSPLHF
TRBJ1-1	TRBV30	CAWSTKGTDLAEAFF
TRBJ2-3	TRBV30	CAWSPRTLAGGTDTQYF
TRBJ2-7	TRBV5-1	CASSPQASSYEQYF
TRBJ2-1	TRBV27	CASSPALGNEQFF
TRBJ1-4	TRBV6-5	CASSSLTQGTNEKLFF
TRBJ2-6	TRBV5-4	CASSFSTASYGANVLTF
TRBJ1-1	TRBV5-1	CASSLQTEMNTEAFF
TRBJ1-1	TRBV6-1	CASRDVAEAFF
TRBJ2-1	TRBV27	CASSFSLGGSEFF
TRBJ2-1	TRBV7-8	CASSPSGTEKKFF
TRBJ2-7	TRBV29-1	CSVVFPSSYEQYF
TRBJ2-2	TRBV30	CAWRVADLNTGELFF
TRBJ1-4	TRBV5-1	CASSLWWTATNEKLFF
TRBJ1-5	TRBV5-6	CASSRDGITYSNQPQHF
TRBJ2-5	TRBV30	CAWRRQIQETQYF
TRBJ2-3	TRBV5-1	CASSSWRGGATDTQYF
TRBJ2-3	TRBV10-1	CASSFSGSGTDTQYF
TRBJ2-7	TRBV19	CASSITGDSYEQYF